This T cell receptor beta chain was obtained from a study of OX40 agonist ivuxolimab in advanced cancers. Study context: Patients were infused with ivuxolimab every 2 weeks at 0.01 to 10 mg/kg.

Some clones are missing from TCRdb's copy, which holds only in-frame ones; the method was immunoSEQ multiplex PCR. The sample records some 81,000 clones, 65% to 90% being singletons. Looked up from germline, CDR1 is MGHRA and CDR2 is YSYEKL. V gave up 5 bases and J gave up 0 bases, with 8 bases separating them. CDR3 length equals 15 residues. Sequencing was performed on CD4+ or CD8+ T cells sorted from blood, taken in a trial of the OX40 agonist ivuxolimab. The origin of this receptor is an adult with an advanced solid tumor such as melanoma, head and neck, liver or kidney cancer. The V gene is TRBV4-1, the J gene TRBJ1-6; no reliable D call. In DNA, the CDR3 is TGCGCCAGCAGCGAGTTAAGCTCCTATAATTCACCCCTCCACTTT. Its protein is CASSELSSYNSPLHF.